Listed here are 10 T cell receptor beta chains from one sample, sequenced in a study of Graves' ophthalmopathy and Graves' hyperthyroidism. TCR beta CDR3 amplification used RNA transcripts. The library came from an HTBI-primed first-round RT-PCR and a second-round multiplex PCR. TCRdb re-called the multiplex PCR reads through MiXCR, storing one row per CDR3 protein. Of 350,000 to 450,000 distinct CDR3 sequences listed, around a fifth are singletons. The sample taken for sequencing was peripheral blood. The receptor source for this set is a woman aged 18-35 years with stable Graves' hyperthyroidism.

This clonotype was found many times. V and J are TRBV12-3 or TRBV12-4 and TRBJ2-7, with D unresolved. This CDR3 contains 13 residues. V was shortened by 8 bases and J by 3 bases, with 14 bases between the two germline ends. CDR3 residues: CASRLQANYEQYF. The CDR3 DNA reads TGTGCCAGCCGTCTACAAGCGAACTACGAGCAGTACTTC.

The table lists this clonotype with many counts. V and J are TRBV6-4 and TRBJ1-6; 7 bases align to TRBD1. Trimming cost V 4 bases and J 7 bases; bases outside gene matches: 1. The CDR3 extends over 13 amino acids. Germline CDR1 MRHNA, CDR2 SNTAGT. In DNA, the CDR3 is TGTGCCAGCAGTGGGGGACAGAATTCACCCCTCCACTTT. Its translation is CASSGGQNSPLHF.

A single count supports this clonotype. The rearrangement links TRBV7-9 to TRBJ1-1, with a tentative D call TRBD1 (6 bases). Between the trimmed V and J ends, which lost 6 bases and 4 bases, there was a span of 15 bases. Germline V gene sequence: CDR1 SEHNR, CDR2 FQNEAQ (reference sequence). CDR3 size: 14 residues. The CDR3 DNA sequence: TGTGCCAGCAGGACCCAGGGAGGGGGCACTGAAGCTTTCTTT. It translates to CASRTQGGGTEAFF.

The table lists this clonotype with many counts. This chain uses TRBV6-5 with TRBJ1-2, with a weak D call TRBD1 (5 bases). The germline V gene has CDR1 MNHEY and CDR2 SVGAGI. With 4 bases removed from V and 8 bases from J, the gap between germline ends came to 11 bases. The CDR3 has 12 amino acids. DNA for the CDR3: TGTGCCAGCAGTTGGGGGAGGACGGGCTACACCTTC. Protein product: CASSWGRTGYTF.

This clonotype was counted at least ten times. The chain uses TRBV11-2 and TRBJ2-5; no reliable D call. Germline CDR1 reads SGHAT; CDR2 reads FQNNGV. V lost 5 bases and J lost 5, with 9 bases in between. The CDR3 runs 12 residues. CDR3 DNA: TGTGCCAGCAGCCCAGTAGGCGAGACCCAGTACTTC. Residues: CASSPVGETQYF.

This clonotype was counted at least ten times. V usage is TRBV6-1 and J usage is TRBJ2-6; TRBD2 matches at 7 bases. The CDR3 totals 16 residues. V trimming: 4 bases; J trimming: 0 bases; junction bases outside the gene matches: 3. In germline, CDR1 is MNHNS, CDR2 SASEGT. Written as DNA, the CDR3 is TGTGCCAGCAGTGCTAGCGGTTACTCTGGGGCCAACGTCCTGACTTTC. Translating it yields CASSASGYSGANVLTF.

V usage is TRBV28 and J usage is TRBJ2-7; 7 bases align to TRBD2. The CDR3 contains 16 residues. CDR1 MDHEN and CDR2 SYDVKM come from the germline V gene. Trimming removed 4 bases from V and 4 bases from J; junction bases left unmatched: 13. CDR3 nucleotide sequence: TGTGCCAGCAGTTATCCCCTTAACGGGAGGAAGTACGAGCAGTACTTC. The encoded protein is CASSYPLNGRKYEQYF.

The chain recombines TRBV27 with TRBJ2-7; D uncertain. The germline V gene encodes CDR1 MNHEY and CDR2 SMNVEV (reference sequence). The V end lost 0 bases, the J end lost 0 bases, and 12 bases lay between the germline ends. The CDR3 extends over 16 amino acids. CDR3 protein: CASSLSGPPLSYEQYF. The CDR3, as DNA: TGTGCCAGCAGTTTATCTGGGCCTCCCCTCTCCTACGAGCAGTACTTC.

The chain carries TRBV27 and TRBJ2-2, with D maybe TRBD2 (6 bases). Trimming took off 5 bases at V and 3 bases at J, with 10 bases between the two ends. Germline V lookup: CDR1 MNHEY, CDR2 SMNVEV (reference sequence). The CDR3 covers 14 residues. In DNA, the CDR3 is TGTGCCAGCAGTCCGGGACTTTACACCGGGGAGCTGTTTTTT. Protein product: CASSPGLYTGELFF.

This clonotype was detected many times. CDR3 region: CASTLRGKNTEAFF. The CDR3 nucleotides are TGCGCCAGCACCCTCCGGGGTAAGAACACTGAAGCTTTCTTT. This chain connects TRBV5-1 to TRBJ1-1; no firm D call. The V end lost 6 bases, the J end lost 1 base, and 13 bases lay between the germline ends. Per the germline V gene, CDR1 is SGHRS and CDR2 is YFSETQ. This CDR3 has 14 residues.